The rows below give T cell receptor beta chains drawn from one sample of a study of shared T cell receptors in the human thymus. Profiling relied on immunoSEQ multiplex PCR, and the TCRdb table lists in-frame clones only, not all of them. This sample has 500,000 to 850,000 clones, with about 87% found just once. Another study also made use of these data, one on human thymus T cells.

Sample: thymocytes. The receptors derive from a boy under three years old with a congenital heart defect. The CDR3 runs from the conserved cysteine through the conserved F or W. D genes are given only for firm matches. Rows may omit the clone size; those that give it use once, few, many or a size class.

J: TRBJ1-5; V: TRBV28; D: NA; size: NA; CDR3: CASSLWPQVNQPQHF; DNA: TGTGCCAGCAGTTTATGGCCACAGGTCAATCAGCCCCAGCATTTT
J: TRBJ1-3; V: TRBV6-1; D: TRBD1; size: NA; CDR3: CASSDGPGQRNTIYF; DNA: TGTGCCAGCAGTGACGGGCCGGGACAGAGAAACACCATATATTTT
J: TRBJ1-5; V: TRBV28; D: NA; size: NA; CDR3: CASSEKTKAGYSNQPQHF; DNA: TGTGCCAGCAGCGAAAAAACCAAAGCGGGTTATAGCAATCAGCCCCAGCATTTT
J: TRBJ1-2; V: TRBV4-2; D: TRBD1; size: NA; CDR3: CASSQGVRTGYYGYYGYTF; DNA: TGTGCCAGCAGCCAAGGGGTTAGGACAGGGTATTATGGATACTATGGCTACACCTTC
J: TRBJ2-3; V: TRBV2; D: TRBD1; size: NA; CDR3: CASSVLRPGQGTDTQYF; DNA: TGTGCCAGCAGTGTCCTAAGGCCGGGACAGGGCACAGATACGCAGTATTTT
J: TRBJ2-7; V: TRBV30; D: TRBD1; size: NA; CDR3: CAWSATRDSPKYEQYF; DNA: TGTGCCTGGAGCGCCACCCGGGACAGCCCGAAATACGAGCAGTACTTC
J: TRBJ2-7; V: TRBV6-6; D: TRBD2; size: NA; CDR3: CASSYWGGRGYEQYF; DNA: TGTGCCAGCAGTTACTGGGGCGGGAGGGGATACGAGCAGTACTTC
J: TRBJ1-4; V: TRBV7-6; D: TRBD1; size: NA; CDR3: CASSRQGTNEKLFF; DNA: TGTGCCAGCAGCCGACAGGGAACTAATGAAAAACTGTTTTTT
J: TRBJ2-1; V: TRBV4-1; D: NA; size: NA; CDR3: CASSPFAGNSYNEQFF; DNA: TGCGCCAGCAGCCCCTTCGCGGGGAACTCCTACAATGAGCAGTTCTTC
J: TRBJ1-2; V: TRBV28; D: NA; size: NA; CDR3: CASSPPDRTNYGYTF; DNA: TGTGCCAGCAGCCCACCGGACAGAACCAACTATGGCTACACCTTC
J: TRBJ2-1; V: TRBV5-6; D: TRBD2; size: NA; CDR3: CASSHSGTFNEQFF; DNA: TGTGCCAGCAGCCATAGCGGGACCTTCAATGAGCAGTTCTTC
J: TRBJ1-1; V: TRBV28; D: NA; size: NA; CDR3: CASSFLSRSPWNTEAFF; DNA: TGTGCCAGCAGTTTCCTCTCGAGGTCTCCCTGGAACACTGAAGCTTTCTTT
J: TRBJ2-2; V: TRBV30; D: TRBD2; size: once; CDR3: CAWSVVVAGDNTGELFF; DNA: TGTGCCTGGAGTGTTGTAGTAGCGGGAGATAACACCGGGGAGCTGTTTTTT
J: TRBJ2-7; V: TRBV21-1; D: NA; size: NA; CDR3: CASSNVNLAGEDYEQYF; DNA: TGTGCCAGCAGCAACGTCAACCTAGCGGGAGAGGACTACGAGCAGTACTTC
J: TRBJ2-7; V: TRBV5-1; D: NA; size: NA; CDR3: CASTLGEAGSYEQYF; DNA: TGCGCCAGCACTTTGGGGGAGGCAGGGTCCTACGAGCAGTACTTC
J: TRBJ1-5; V: TRBV19; D: TRBD1; size: NA; CDR3: CASSGQGLDQPQHF; DNA: TGTGCCAGTAGCGGACAGGGGTTAGATCAGCCCCAGCATTTT
J: TRBJ2-2; V: TRBV30; D: TRBD2; size: NA; CDR3: CAWSSKGLAPGELFF; DNA: TGTGCCTGGAGTTCTAAAGGACTAGCCCCCGGGGAGCTGTTTTTT
J: TRBJ1-4; V: TRBV4-3; D: NA; size: NA; CDR3: CASSQDDRGLGKEKLFF; DNA: TGCGCCAGCAGCCAAGATGATCGGGGACTAGGAAAAGAAAAACTGTTTTTT
J: TRBJ2-3; V: TRBV10-3; D: TRBD2; size: NA; CDR3: CAISEPRAGTSGGAVPDTQYF; DNA: TGTGCCATCAGTGAGCCCCGGGCAGGGACTAGCGGGGGGGCAGTGCCAGATACGCAGTATTTT
J: TRBJ1-5; V: TRBV4-1; D: TRBD1; size: NA; CDR3: CASSFRTGDNQPQHF; DNA: TGCGCCAGCAGCTTCCGGACAGGAGACAATCAGCCCCAGCATTTT
J: TRBJ2-7; V: TRBV11-3; D: TRBD1; size: NA; CDR3: CASSLASPGTGGYEQYF; DNA: TGTGCCAGCAGCTTAGCCTCCCCCGGGACAGGGGGCTACGAGCAGTACTTC
J: TRBJ1-2; V: TRBV4-1; D: NA; size: NA; CDR3: CASSQGSIQGRIYGYTF; DNA: TGCGCCAGCAGTCAAGGATCGATACAGGGTAGAATCTATGGCTACACCTTC
J: TRBJ1-2; V: TRBV14; D: NA; size: NA; CDR3: CASSQDWTDYGYTF; DNA: TGTGCCAGCAGCCAAGATTGGACAGACTATGGCTACACCTTC
J: TRBJ2-7; V: TRBV4-2; D: NA; size: once; CDR3: CASSQVAYRDPYEQYF; DNA: TGTGCCAGCAGCCAAGTTGCATACAGGGATCCCTACGAGCAGTACTTC
J: TRBJ2-5; V: TRBV4-3; D: TRBD2; size: NA; CDR3: CASSPIAMGGYQETQYF; DNA: TGCGCCAGCAGCCCCATTGCTATGGGGGGGTACCAAGAGACCCAGTACTTC
J: TRBJ2-7; V: TRBV27; D: TRBD1; size: NA; CDR3: CASSLGQGFDEQYF; DNA: TGTGCCAGCAGTTTGGGACAGGGGTTCGACGAGCAGTACTTC
J: TRBJ1-2; V: TRBV6-6; D: NA; size: NA; CDR3: CASSYPGRGGGYGYTF; DNA: TGTGCCAGCAGTTACCCTGGACGGGGGGGAGGCTATGGCTACACCTTC
J: TRBJ2-3; V: TRBV4-2; D: NA; size: NA; CDR3: CASSQVGVRGLTDTQYF; DNA: TGTGCCAGCAGCCAAGTCGGGGTACGGGGACTCACAGATACGCAGTATTTT
J: TRBJ2-7; V: TRBV11-2; D: NA; size: NA; CDR3: CASRIGHQVSYEQYF; DNA: TGTGCCAGCAGAATTGGGCATCAGGTGTCCTACGAGCAGTACTTC
J: TRBJ2-1; V: TRBV30; D: TRBD2; size: NA; CDR3: CAWSDGTSYNEQFF; DNA: TGTGCCTGGAGTGACGGGACTAGTTACAATGAGCAGTTCTTC
J: TRBJ2-2; V: TRBV5-1; D: TRBD1; size: NA; CDR3: CASSLVSRTGFKTGELFF; DNA: TGCGCCAGCAGCTTGGTCTCGCGGACAGGGTTTAAAACCGGGGAGCTGTTTTTT
J: TRBJ2-1; V: TRBV6-1; D: TRBD2; size: NA; CDR3: CASSEVASGRRNEQFF; DNA: TGTGCCAGCAGTGAAGTGGCTAGCGGGAGACGAAATGAGCAGTTCTTC